The TCR beta chain described here comes from a study of blood T cell repertoires in COVID-19. V was cut by 0 bases and J by 4 bases, with 13 bases left in between. The CDR3 contains 16 residues. CDR1 is MNHNS and CDR2 is SASEGT in the germline V gene. Sequencing was performed with immunoSEQ multiplex PCR; in TCRdb, only in-frame clones are kept and a portion is missing. The sample gives around 150,000 clones, about 93% of which show up once; over 3.5% is in the top ten. This receptor was identified in a woman in her fifties or sixties with acute or convalescent COVID-19. Source material: peripheral blood. This chain joins TRBV6-1 and TRBJ1-3, with D possibly TRBD1 on 5 matching bases. CDR3 coding DNA: TGTGCCAGCAGTGAAGCGGGTACAGGTTTCGGAAACACCATATATTTT. Translated: CASSEAGTGFGNTIYF.